The source of this TCR beta chain is a study of cytomegalovirus exposure and HLA in healthy donors (dated by TCRdb to the late 2010s). With regard to the full study: According to an earlier analysis of a few hundred of the donors, about 179 million T cells yielded 120 million or so unique TCR beta sequences and 250 to 350 Gb of sequence data. The number of donors typed differed by locus, with about 629-630 for A, B, C, DRB1 and DQB1, 522 for DQA1, 600 to 610 for DPA1, and some 470 for DPB1. About 300 gigabases of sequencing data and around 87 million unique TCR sequences were included in an early release covering around 600 HLA-typed donors. HLA typing included class I and class II loci at four-digit resolution. Because of strong linkage in the cohort, 5 or 6 DR-DQ haplotypes were treated as single units for association and clustering. A later genetic analysis took genome-wide SNP genotypes for about 55% of the 666 donors and used that subset as a discovery cohort. To study patterns of TCR occurrence, a later analysis re-analyzed previously published TCR beta repertoires from 666 donors and added high-resolution HLA genotyping. The study used immunosequencing to profile the T cell repertoires of hundreds of subjects and linked those repertoires to cytomegalovirus serostatus. To predict cytomegalovirus infection status, the study combined high-throughput TCR immunosequencing, statistical association of individual TCRs with disease status, and machine learning. All discovery cohort repertoires had been generated on a single sequencing platform. The study was designed to test whether signatures of past pathogen exposure could be identified by cataloging public T cell receptors. An earlier analysis of approximately 580 of the donors used high-throughput TCR beta sequencing to judge whether each TCR beta V gene segment behaved as functional or pseudogenic. Donor age, sex, ethnicity and CMV serostatus were compiled together with the repertoire data. Of the roughly 390 genotyped donors, over 70% fell in the genetic ancestry cluster associated with self-reported Caucasian donors. On average, around 240,000 unique TCR beta nucleotide sequences were sequenced per donor among some 430 genotyped donors of the cohort, with approximately 18% of those sequences being non-productive. Rather than drawing on any new phenotypic data, the later analysis identified candidate immune exposures from TCR beta sequences and the way those sequences occurred across donors. Besides the first cohort of under 700 subjects, a separate validation cohort made up of roughly 130 different subjects was used.

V loses 3 bases, J loses 3 bases, and the germline ends lie 6 bases apart. From a lookup of the germline V gene, CDR1 and CDR2 are SGHVS and FQNEAQ. The cysteine opens and the phenylalanine closes a CDR3 of 12 amino acids. CDR3 DNA is the only sequence kept; it has 36 bases, read in frame from the first base. On the study overall, not on this receptor specifically: Several of the top co-occurrence clusters appeared to be linked to parvovirus B19, influenza, CMV and Epstein-Barr virus, according to a later analysis. A later analysis associated about 16,000 TCR beta sequences with specific HLA alleles at a false discovery rate of 0.05. According to a later analysis, most CMV-associated TCR beta chains appeared to be HLA-restricted, and the HLA associations seemed to be driven largely by CMV exposure. Over 15 rarely observed V segments, including chromosome 9 orphons, were excluded from the earlier analysis of a few hundred of the donors because counts were too low. Correlated functional status among segregating V segments might be attributable to linkage disequilibrium, but an unknown experimental factor could not be ruled out. Compared with equally common non-associated chains, HLA-associated TCR beta chains in a later analysis were more clonally expanded and had lower generation probabilities. For the cohort, immune exposure information was limited to CMV serostatus. Some IMGT-functional V segments, including TRBV6-2 and TRBV6-3, could not be distinguished by the 87-base-pair reads and were therefore excluded. Broadly in line with IMGT annotations, most TCR beta V segments showed up in productive rearrangements about 87% or about 30% of the time in an earlier analysis of around 550 of the donors. A further reported finding was that TCR beta sequences accurately predicted the HLA-A and HLA-B alleles for most subjects in the first cohort. In this cohort, only TCR beta chains were sequenced, and detectable features were limited by the absence of alpha or paired-chain data. Because HLA typing was missing for some donors at each locus, association tests included only the typed subset. The study listed 164 TCR beta chains as associated with cytomegalovirus. Assigning TCR associations to individual alleles was difficult when HLA alleles, especially DR and DQ, strongly co-occurred. Most TCR sequences were seen in very few donors, while some public TCRs were found in many individuals. Roughly uniform sequencing depth across donors was assumed in presence/absence analyses, although this assumption may not hold. V-gene and J-gene trimming of TCR beta chains was associated with a missense DCLRE1C variant in a later genetic analysis, and the association was replicated in an independent cohort. It was suggested by the authors that the approach could potentially be generalized to other disease states and immunological phenotypes. In both the original and validation cohorts, the classifier was reported to diagnose cytomegalovirus status with high specificity and sensitivity. A cluster of highly shared sequence variants was judged likely to represent a technical artifact of the sequencing pipeline. A later genetic analysis reported fewer N-insertions in productive TCRs among donors in an Asian-associated ancestry cluster than the approximately 700-donor mean. In a later analysis, the rate of TCR association differed among HLA loci, with DRB1 alleles having the most associated TCRs and HLA-C alleles having the fewest. Three of the identified cytomegalovirus-associated TCR beta chains were confirmed in vitro to be specific for cytomegalovirus antigens.

The cohort consisted of hundreds of healthy bone marrow donors. All cohort members were sampled while nominally healthy, although unrecorded immune exposures were likely present. The donor was CMV seronegative and was included in the group of several hundred seronegative cohort members. A peripheral blood sample was collected from each donor, and TCR beta sequencing was performed on peripheral blood mononuclear cells. The Qiagen DNeasy Blood Extraction Kit was used to extract genomic DNA from the blood cell samples. With respect to this clone: The antigen it recognizes is unknown. Base quality data are lacking; no much larger clone is found one base away.

The library came from the immunoSEQ multiplex PCR assay. For the multiplex PCR, a mixture combining 60 forward primers for TCR Vbeta segments and 13 reverse primers for TCR Jbeta segments was used. The CDR3 region of rearranged TCR beta genes was amplified from genomic DNA by a multiplex PCR assay. On the Illumina HiSeq System, the amplified TCR beta libraries were sequenced as 87-base-pair reads. Regarding the original processing steps: Across the roughly 670 repertoires, a later analysis counted tens of millions of unique TCR beta chains, around 11 million of which were shared by at least two donors. To remove PCR and sequencing errors, raw reads were error-corrected and collapsed into unique sequences using a nearest-neighbor algorithm that merged closely related sequences. CDR3 sequences were aligned to IMGT reference sequences to assign V, D and J gene segments. For a sequence to be retained, a match of at least six nucleotides was required to both a V gene segment and a J gene segment. Rearrangements were classified as productive when the CDR3 lacked stop codons and remained in frame with V and J, and all other rearrangements were classified as non-productive. Following IMGT convention, CDR3 was defined as the stretch from the second conserved V-encoded cysteine to the conserved J-encoded phenylalanine. The earlier analysis of more than 450 of the donors excluded sequences that lacked an unambiguous match to a single V gene segment. An earlier analysis of several hundred of the donors called V segments functional above 56.7% productive rearrangements and segregating when the between-donor standard deviation exceeded 5%. A statistical classification framework was built for diagnosing cytomegalovirus status from the catalog of TCR beta chain sequences. In a later analysis, V and J genes were assigned by comparing TCR nucleotide sequences against IMGT/GENE-DB human TR gene sequences. Using the TCRdist pipeline, a later analysis assigned CDR3 sequences along with most-parsimonious VDJ recombination scenarios. In a later analysis, each TCR beta chain was defined by its CDR3 amino acid sequence together with its V-gene family, and reads lacking a unique V-gene family were excluded. To address suspected cross-contamination and a sequencing artifact, a later analysis removed around 590 highly shared, low-generation-probability nucleotide sequences. In a later analysis, a clonal expansion index was calculated for each public chain from normalized within-repertoire ranks of inferred template counts. A later analysis computed generation probabilities with a VDJ recombination model fitted to out-of-frame rearrangements, and checked the results against IGoR. Hypergeometric tests were used in a later analysis to score TCR-TCR, TCR-HLA and TCR-CMV co-occurrence, with a repertoire-size bias correction applied to the TCR pairs. To estimate false discovery rates, a later analysis permuted the HLA or CMV assignments 20 times. A later analysis grouped co-occurring TCRs with DBSCAN, adding TCRdist sequence similarity when clustering within HLA-allele-positive subsets. Repertoires with fewer than 30,000 or more than 120,000 public chains, plus five repertoires with anomalous nucleotide sharing, were excluded from co-occurrence clustering. In its TCRdb copy, this immuneACCESS table keeps in-frame sequences only and misses some clones. Where compared with another copy, unresolved V genes explain less than half of these, and the others have no known cause. That table supplies the V and J calls and clone size; D and trimming were determined from the DNA. The sample table contains 90,000 to 110,000 clones; only one count was recorded for roughly 67% of them. The top ten clones comprise about 8.4% of the sample.

Input material: PBMCs. The chain is made from TRBV7-8 and TRBJ2-7; the D gene is perhaps TRBD2, from 5 matching bases. The receptor was isolated from a man between 35 and 55 years old in good health and CMV-seronegative. The nucleotides are TGTGCCAGCAGCTTCGAGGGCTACGAGCAGTACTTC. It encodes CASSFEGYEQYF.